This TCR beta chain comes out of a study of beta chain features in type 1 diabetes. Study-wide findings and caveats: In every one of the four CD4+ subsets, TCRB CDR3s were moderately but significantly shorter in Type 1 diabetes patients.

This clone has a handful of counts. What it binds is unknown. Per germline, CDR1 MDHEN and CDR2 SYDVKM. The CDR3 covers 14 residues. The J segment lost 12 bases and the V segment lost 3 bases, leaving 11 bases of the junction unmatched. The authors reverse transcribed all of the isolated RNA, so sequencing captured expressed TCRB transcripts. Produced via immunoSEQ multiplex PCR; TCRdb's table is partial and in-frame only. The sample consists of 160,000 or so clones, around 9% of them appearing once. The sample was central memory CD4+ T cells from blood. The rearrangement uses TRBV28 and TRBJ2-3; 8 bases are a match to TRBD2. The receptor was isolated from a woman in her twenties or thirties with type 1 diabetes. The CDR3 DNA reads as TGTGCCAGCAGTTTGGCCGGGAGGGCCGTAGCACAGTATTTT. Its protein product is CASSLAGRAVAQYF.